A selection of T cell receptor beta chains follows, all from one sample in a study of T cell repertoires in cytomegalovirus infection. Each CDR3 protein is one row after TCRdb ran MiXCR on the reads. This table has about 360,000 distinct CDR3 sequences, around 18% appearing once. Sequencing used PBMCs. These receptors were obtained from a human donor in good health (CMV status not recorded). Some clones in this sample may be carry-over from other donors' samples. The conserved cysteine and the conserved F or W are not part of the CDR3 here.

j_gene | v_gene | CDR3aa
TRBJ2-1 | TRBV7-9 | ASSPAPGPKSPQF
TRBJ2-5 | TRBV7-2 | ASSRYQETQY
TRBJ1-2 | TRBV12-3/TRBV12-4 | ASSLPFEGYT
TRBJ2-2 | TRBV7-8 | ASRSERYANTGELF
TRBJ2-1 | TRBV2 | ASSEARDRGYNEQF
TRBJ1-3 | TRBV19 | ASSWSGGSSGNTIY
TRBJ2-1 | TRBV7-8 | ASSLERGVLNEQF
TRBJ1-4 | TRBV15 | ATSRVRLPNEKLF
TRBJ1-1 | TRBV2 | ASSDQDSMNTEAF
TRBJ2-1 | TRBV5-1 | ASTTGESYNEQF
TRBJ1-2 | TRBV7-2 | ASSLARSYGYT
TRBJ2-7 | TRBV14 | ASSHRVGSYEQY
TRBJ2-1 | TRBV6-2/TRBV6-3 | ASSFTISGKYNEQF
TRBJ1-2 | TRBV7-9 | ASSYGTNLRNGYT
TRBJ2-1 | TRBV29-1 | SVEELEGAYNEQF
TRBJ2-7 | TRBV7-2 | TSSLRVGYEQY
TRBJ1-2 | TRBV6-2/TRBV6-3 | ASSTGTGNVYT
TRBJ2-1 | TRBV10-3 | ATGHHEGNEQF
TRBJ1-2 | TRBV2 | ASSEAETGPQLSYGYT
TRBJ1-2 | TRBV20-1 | SARDPTYGYT
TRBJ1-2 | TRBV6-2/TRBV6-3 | ASSYSRILKNYGYT
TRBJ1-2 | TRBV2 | ASSTESGFGGYT
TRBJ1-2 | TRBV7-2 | ASSLGPLATGSGYT
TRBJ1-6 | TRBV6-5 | ASSYRVGGFPSYNSPLH
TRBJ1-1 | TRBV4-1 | ASSRRLELSEAF
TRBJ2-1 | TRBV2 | ASSEGDEQF
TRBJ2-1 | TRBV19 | ASSMGAPGGYSYNEQF
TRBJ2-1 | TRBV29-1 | SWLGSYNEQF
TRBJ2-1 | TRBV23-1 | ASSQDEQGYNEQF
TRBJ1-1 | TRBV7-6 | ASSPWTTEAF